This T cell receptor beta chain originates from a study of T cells in Graves' hyperthyroidism and ophthalmopathy. Study results and limitations: Within blood appeared most thyroid clonotypes that had expanded above 0.001.

As for this clonotype: Its antigen remains unknown.

Hyperthyroidism in the patients, aged 18 to 65, was newly diagnosed and under 2 months in duration. Authors of the study amplified TCR beta CDR3 regions from RNA transcripts. A set of HTBI primers served as the primers for a first-round RT-PCR of the TCR CDR3. TCRdb re-called the multiplex PCR reads through MiXCR, storing one row per CDR3 protein. Of 250,000 or so distinct CDR3 sequences listed, about 16% are singletons. The CDR3 runs to 12 residues. From germline, CDR1 is MDHEN and CDR2 SYDVKM. V lost 3 bases to trimming and J lost 7 bases, with 6 bases between them. Sequencing used blood. The TCR originated in a woman in her forties or fifties with Graves' hyperthyroidism that later progressed to Graves' ophthalmopathy. The chain recombines TRBV28 with TRBJ2-2; D possibly corresponds to TRBD1 (5 bases). The CDR3 loop is CASSFQGGELFF. CDR3 bases: TGTGCCAGCAGTTTCCAGGGCGGGGAGCTGTTTTTT.